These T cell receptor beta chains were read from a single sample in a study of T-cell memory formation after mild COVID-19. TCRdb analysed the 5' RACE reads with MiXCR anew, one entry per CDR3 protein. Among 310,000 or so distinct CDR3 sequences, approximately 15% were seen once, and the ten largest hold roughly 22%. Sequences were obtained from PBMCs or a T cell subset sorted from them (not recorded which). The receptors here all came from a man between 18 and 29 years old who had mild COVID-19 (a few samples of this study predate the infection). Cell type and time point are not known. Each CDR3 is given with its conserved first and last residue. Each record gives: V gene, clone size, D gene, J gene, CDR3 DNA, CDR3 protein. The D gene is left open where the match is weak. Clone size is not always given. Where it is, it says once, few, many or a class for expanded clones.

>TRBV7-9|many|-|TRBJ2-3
TGTGCCAGCAGCTTACCGCCAGATACGCAGTATTTT
CASSLPPDTQYF
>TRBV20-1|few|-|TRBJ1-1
TGCAGTGCTAGAGATCCGGTGGAGCGTAACACTGAAGCTTTCTTT
CSARDPVERNTEAFF
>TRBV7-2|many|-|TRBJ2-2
TGTGCCAGCAGCCCCCCCTCCGGGGGTAACGGGGAGCTGTTTTTT
CASSPPSGGNGELFF
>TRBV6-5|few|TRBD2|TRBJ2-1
TGTGCCAGCAGTTACTCCTTAGCGGGGGCCCCCCACAATGAGCAGTTCTTC
CASSYSLAGAPHNEQFF
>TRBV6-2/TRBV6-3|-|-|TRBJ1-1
TGTGCCAGCAGTTACGCCACCATGAACACTGAAGCTTTCTTT
CASSYATMNTEAFF
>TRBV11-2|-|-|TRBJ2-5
TGTGCCAGCAGCAGATTGAAGCGCGGTCAGGCGCAAGAGACCCAGTACTTC
CASSRLKRGQAQETQYF
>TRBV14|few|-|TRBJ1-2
TGTGCCAGCAGCCAAAGGAATGGCTACACCTTC
CASSQRNGYTF
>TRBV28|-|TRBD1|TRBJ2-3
TGTGCCAGCAGTCTAGGACAGGCCGGGACGCAGTATTTT
CASSLGQAGTQYF
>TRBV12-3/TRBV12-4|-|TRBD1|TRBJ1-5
TGTGCCAGCACGGGGACAGGGAATCAGCCCCAGCATTTT
CASTGTGNQPQHF
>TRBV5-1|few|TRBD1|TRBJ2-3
TGCGCCAGCAGTATCGGGACAGGGGGTACAGCTAGCACAGATACGCAGTATTTT
CASSIGTGGTASTDTQYF
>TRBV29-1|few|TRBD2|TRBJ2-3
TGCAGCGTTGAAGATCTGGGACTAGAAGTTAAGACGCAGTATTTT
CSVEDLGLEVKTQYF
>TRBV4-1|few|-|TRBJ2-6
TGCGCCAGCAGCCAAGCGGGTACTGGGGCCAACGTCCTGACTTTC
CASSQAGTGANVLTF
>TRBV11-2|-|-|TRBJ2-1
TGTGCCAGCAGCTTAGACAGGGTTGAGCAGTTCTTC
CASSLDRVEQFF
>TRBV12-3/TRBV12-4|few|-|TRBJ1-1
TGTGCCAGCAACCTTGGAGACACTGAAGCTTTCTTT
CASNLGDTEAFF
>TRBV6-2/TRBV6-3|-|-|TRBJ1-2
TGTGCCAGCAGTTACTCGAGGGGGATGGGGGTCTATGGCTACACCTTC
CASSYSRGMGVYGYTF
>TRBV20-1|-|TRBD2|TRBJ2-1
TGCAGTGCTTCCCCTATAGCGGGGGCAAGTTACAATGAGCAGTTCTTC
CSASPIAGASYNEQFF
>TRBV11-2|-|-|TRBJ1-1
TGTGCCAGCAGCTTCACGCTGAACACTGAAGCTTTCTTT
CASSFTLNTEAFF
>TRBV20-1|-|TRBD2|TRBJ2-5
TGCAGTGCTAGAGATTTGGCGCGGGGGGTCCTCCAAGAGACCCAGTACTTC
CSARDLARGVLQETQYF
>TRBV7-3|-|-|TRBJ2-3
TGTGCCAGCAGCTGGGACTCCGTAGATACGCAGTATTTT
CASSWDSVDTQYF
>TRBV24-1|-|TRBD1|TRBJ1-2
TGTGCCACCAGTGAGTCACAGGGGAAAGGCTACACCTTC
CATSESQGKGYTF
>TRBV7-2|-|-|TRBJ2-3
TGTGCCAGCAGCTCGGTGGGGATCGGAACAGATACGCAGTATTTT
CASSSVGIGTDTQYF
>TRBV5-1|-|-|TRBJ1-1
TGCGCCAGCAGCTTGGTGTCGAACACTGAAGCTTTCTTT
CASSLVSNTEAFF
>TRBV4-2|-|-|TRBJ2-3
TGTGCCAGCAGCCCCCGAGCAACAGCCATAATGGGAGATACGCAGTATTTT
CASSPRATAIMGDTQYF
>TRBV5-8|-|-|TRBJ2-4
TGTGCCAGCACCGTACAAAGGGGGAACATTCAGTACTTC
CASTVQRGNIQYF
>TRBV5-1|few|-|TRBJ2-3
TGCGCCAGCAGCGCAATCCGACCTAGCACAGATACGCAGTATTTT
CASSAIRPSTDTQYF
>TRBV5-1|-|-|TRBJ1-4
TGCGCCAGCAGCTTGACCTCCACGACCAATGAAAAACTGTTTTTT
CASSLTSTTNEKLFF
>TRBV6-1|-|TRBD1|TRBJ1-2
TGTGCCAGCAGGCCACTGGACAGGGGTGATGGCTACACCTTC
CASRPLDRGDGYTF
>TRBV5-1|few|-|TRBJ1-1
TGCGCCAGCAGCTCCTTCCTTGGAGGACCTGAAGCTTTCTTT
CASSSFLGGPEAFF
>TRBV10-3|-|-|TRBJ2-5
TGTGCCATCAGTGAGTTGGGGTTGGGAGAGACCCAGTACTTC
CAISELGLGETQYF
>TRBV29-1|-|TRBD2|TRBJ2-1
TGCAGCGTTGGACTAGCGGGGGCTAGGAGTGAGCAGTTCTTC
CSVGLAGARSEQFF
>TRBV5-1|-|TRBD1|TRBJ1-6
TGCGCCAGCAGCTTTACCGGGACAGGGAACTCACCCCTCCACTTT
CASSFTGTGNSPLHF